The 32 T cell receptor beta chains presented below share a single source sample, sequenced in a study of OX40 agonist ivuxolimab in advanced cancers. TCRdb's copy holds only in-frame clones and misses some; the assay was immunoSEQ multiplex PCR. Here the sample spans some 66,000 clones, roughly four fifths being singletons. The material sequenced was CD4+ or CD8+ T cells sorted from blood, taken in a trial of the OX40 agonist ivuxolimab. These receptor sequences come from an adult with an advanced solid tumor such as melanoma, head and neck, liver or kidney cancer.

V and J are TRBV6-1 and TRBJ1-4, with D uncertain. Germline CDR1 is MNHNS and CDR2 is SASEGT. Trimming stripped 6 bases from V and 0 bases from J, with 5 bases between. The CDR3 runs to 13 residues. The DNA for the CDR3 is TGTGCCAGCAGCAGAGCAACTAATGAAAAACTGTTTTTT. Amino acids: CASSRATNEKLFF.

The chain carries TRBV18 and TRBJ1-1; D is perhaps TRBD1 (6 bases). The CDR3 is 13 amino acids. V was trimmed by 4 bases and J by 6 bases, leaving 12 bases between them. Germline-derived CDR1 and CDR2 are KGHSH and LQKENI. As DNA, the CDR3 is TGTGCCAGCTCACACATTAACAGGGCTGAAGCTTTCTTT. This translates into CASSHINRAEAFF.

The genes are TRBV10-3 and TRBJ2-3, with TRBD1 matching over 8 bases. Trimming removed 2 bases from V and 0 bases from J; junction bases left unmatched: 4. CDR1 ENHRY and CDR2 SYGVKD come from the germline V gene. This CDR3 comprises 16 residues. CDR3 sequence reads: CAISETTGDSTDTQYF. CDR3 nucleotide sequence: TGTGCCATCAGTGAGACGACAGGGGATAGCACAGATACGCAGTATTTT.

The genes are TRBV19 and TRBJ1-4; D is unresolved. The CDR3 consists of 17 residues. V was clipped by 2 bases and J by 0 bases, with 13 bases between them. The V gene's germline CDR1 is LNHDA and CDR2 SQIVND (reference sequence). The DNA for the CDR3 is TGTGCCAGTAGTATAAGTCTGTGGAGCGCAACTAATGAAAAACTGTTTTTT. Residues: CASSISLWSATNEKLFF.

This chain connects TRBV5-1 to TRBJ1-6, with D unclear. The CDR3 length is 13 residues. CDR1 is SGHRS and CDR2 is YFSETQ in the germline V gene. The V and J ends lost 0 bases and 7 bases respectively, with 5 bases between them. The CDR3 loop is CASSLAGNSPLHF. The CDR3 DNA reads as TGCGCCAGCAGCTTGGCCGGGAATTCACCCCTCCACTTT.

The V call is TRBV2, the J call TRBJ2-1; TRBD1 might be the D (5 bases). Per the germline V gene, CDR1 is SNHLY and CDR2 is FYNNEI. This CDR3 comprises 15 residues. Trimming pared 4 bases from V and 4 bases from J, leaving 14 bases between. The CDR3 sequence is CASSVGRASYNEQFF. The CDR3 DNA is TGTGCCAGCAGTGTGGGCAGGGCTTCGTACAATGAGCAGTTCTTC.

This clone has just a few counts. This chain joins TRBV18 and TRBJ2-1; 13 positions agree with TRBD2. The CDR3 length is 16 residues. Per the germline V gene, CDR1 is KGHSH and CDR2 is LQKENI. V was clipped by 4 bases and J by 7 bases; unmatched bases: 7. CDR3 in amino acids: CASSLTSGRTRNEQFF. In nucleotides, the CDR3 is TGTGCCAGCTCACTGACTAGCGGGAGGACGAGGAATGAGCAGTTCTTC. Combining the CDR3 with reference TRBV18 and TRBJ2-1 gives the whole variable domain NAGVMQNPRHLVRRRGQEARLRCSPMKGHSHVYWYRQLPEEGLKFMVYLQKENIIDESGMPKERFSAEFPKEGPSILRIQQVVRGDSAAYFCASSLTSGRTRNEQFFGPGTRLTVL.

Only a few counts were recorded for this clone. The chain uses TRBV27 and TRBJ2-1; D is possibly TRBD1 (5 bases). The germline V gene has CDR1 MNHEY and CDR2 SMNVEV (reference sequence). V shed 4 bases and J shed 5 bases, with 12 bases lying between them. The CDR3 totals 14 residues. In DNA form, the CDR3 reads TGTGCCAGCAGTTGTACAGGCTCGGACAATGAGCAGTTCTTC. Its protein product is CASSCTGSDNEQFF.

The V call is TRBV7-3, the J call TRBJ2-3, with D unclear. Germline V gene data show CDR1 as SGHTA and CDR2 as FQGTGA. The CDR3 covers 15 residues. Trimming stripped 1 base from V and 2 bases from J, with 10 bases between. CDR3 nucleotides: TGTGCCAGCAGCTTAAAAGGTCCCAACACAGATACGCAGTATTTT. Its translation is CASSLKGPNTDTQYF.

The chain is built from TRBV28 and TRBJ2-1; TRBD2 is a possible D gene (5 bases). The germline gives CDR1 MDHEN, CDR2 SYDVKM. V lost 6 bases and J lost 7, with 16 bases in between. CDR3 length: 14 residues. This CDR3 reads CASRGHSRGNEQFF. CDR3 DNA: TGTGCCAGCAGAGGTCATTCACGCGGGAATGAGCAGTTCTTC.

The chain employs TRBV29-1 and TRBJ2-5, with D unclear. The ends were cut back, 8 bases at V and 1 base at J, with 8 bases in the middle. Looked up from germline, CDR1 is SQVTM and CDR2 is ANQGSEA. This CDR3 spans 11 amino acids. In nucleotides, the CDR3 is TGCAGCCCCTTCCTCCAAGAGACCCAGTACTTC. This codes for CSPFLQETQYF.

This clone came up a few times. The chain carries TRBV21-1 and TRBJ2-7; whether TRBD2, the table's D call, matches the DNA was not checked. TRBV21-1 is a pseudogene. CDR3 length equals 16 residues. The CDR3 bases are TGTGCCAGCAGCACCCAACCGGGACTACGACCCTACGAGCAGTACTTC. Protein product: CASSTQPGLRPYEQYF.

The chain couples TRBV19 to TRBJ2-1; 15 nucleotides line up with TRBD2. This CDR3 has 20 residues. Germline CDR1 LNHDA, CDR2 SQIVND (reference sequence). Unmatched junction bases numbered 11, after V lost 4 bases and J lost 1 base. The CDR3 nucleotides read TGTGCCAGTAGTAGGACTAGCGGGGGGGCTTATGTTAGTTCCTACAATGAGCAGTTCTTC. It codes for CASSRTSGGAYVSSYNEQFF.

The chain carries TRBV5-1 and TRBJ2-5; 10 bases are shared with TRBD1. The CDR3 is 14 amino acids. The trim removed 4 bases at V and 5 bases at J, leaving 5 bases unmatched. Looked up from germline, CDR1 is SGHRS and CDR2 is YFSETQ. The CDR3 DNA reads as TGCGCCAGCAGCGGGACAGGGGCGGGTGAGACCCAGTACTTC. Amino acids: CASSGTGAGETQYF.

The chain is built from TRBV10-2 and TRBJ2-5, with D possibly called TRBD1 or TRBD2 (5 bases each). The V end was cut by 6 bases, the J end by 2 bases, with 13 bases between. The CDR3 has 14 residues. Per the germline V gene, CDR1 is WSHSY and CDR2 is SAAADI. The CDR3 reads CASSRDPLQETQYF. In DNA, the CDR3 is TGCGCCAGCAGCCGGGACCCGCTACAAGAGACCCAGTACTTC.

The V call is TRBV2, the J call TRBJ2-7; maybe TRBD2 (6 bases). The V and J ends lost 6 bases and 4 bases respectively, with 19 bases between them. The CDR3 is 15 amino acids. CDR1 and CDR2 from the germline V gene are SNHLY and FYNNEI. The CDR3 is CASRRDSSGVYEQYF. The CDR3, as DNA: TGTGCCAGCAGGAGGGACTCTTCCGGGGTTTACGAGCAGTACTTC.

V is TRBV6-6 and J is TRBJ1-3, with D possibly being TRBD1 (5 bases). The V and J ends lost 5 bases and 4 bases respectively, with 15 bases between them. CDR1 is MNHNY and CDR2 is SVGAGI in the germline V gene (reference sequence). The length of the CDR3 is 15 residues. The CDR3 DNA sequence: TGTGCCAGCAGTCAGGCGCAGGGTTCGGGAAACACCATATATTTT. Amino acid sequence: CASSQAQGSGNTIYF.

V is TRBV4-1 and J is TRBJ1-1; weak D call: TRBD1 (6 bases). Germline V gene data show CDR1 as MGHRA and CDR2 as YSYEKL. The CDR3 runs to 13 residues. Trimming stripped 0 bases from V and 11 bases from J, with 13 bases between. The CDR3 sequence: CASSQEARGWAFF. The CDR3 nucleotides read TGCGCCAGCAGCCAAGAAGCAAGGGGGTGGGCTTTCTTT.

In its sample, this clone was seen once. J is TRBJ1-5 and V is TRBV7-2; possible D gene TRBD1, 6 bases. This CDR3 comprises 12 residues. Germline V gene lookup returns CDR1 SGHTA and CDR2 FQGNSA. V was shortened by 5 bases and J by 5 bases, with 7 bases between the two germline ends. CDR3 sequence reads: CASSTGYQPQHF. Written as DNA, the CDR3 is TGTGCCAGCAGCACAGGGTATCAGCCCCAGCATTTT.

The CDR3 region is CASSISYWQAYGYTF. CDR3 nucleotide sequence: TGTGCCAGTAGTATAAGTTATTGGCAGGCTTATGGCTACACCTTC. The chain uses TRBV19 and TRBJ1-2, with D hard to call. The CDR3 length is 15 residues. Trimming removed 2 bases at V and 5 bases at J, with 15 bases between. Germline V lookup: CDR1 LNHDA, CDR2 SQIVND (reference sequence).

The chain recombines TRBV5-1 with TRBJ2-2; TRBD1 agrees at 7 bases. The CDR3 has 17 amino acids. Germline CDR1 reads SGHRS; CDR2 reads YFSETQ. V was clipped by 0 bases and J by 2 bases; unmatched bases: 7. This CDR3 reads CASSLEPGQINTGELFF. As DNA, the CDR3 is TGCGCCAGCAGCTTGGAGCCGGGACAGATAAACACCGGGGAGCTGTTTTTT.

The V gene is TRBV5-1, the J gene TRBJ2-5; D may correspond to TRBD1 or TRBD2 (6 bases each). Germline lookup yields CDR1 SGHRS and CDR2 YFSETQ. CDR3 length: 15 amino acids. Trimming removed 0 bases from V and 2 bases from J, with 11 bases in between. Written as DNA, the CDR3 is TGCGCCAGCAGCTTGGAACGGGGGACACAAGAGACCCAGTACTTC. It codes for CASSLERGTQETQYF.

The J gene is TRBJ1-2, the V gene TRBV6-4; TRBD1 aligns across 12 bases. CDR1 is MRHNA, CDR2 SNTAGT, per germline. The trim removed 6 bases at V and 3 bases at J, leaving 5 bases unmatched. The CDR3 contains 15 residues. For the CDR3, the DNA is TGTGCCAGCAGGCCTGGGACAGGGGGCGACTATGGCTACACCTTC. Amino acids: CASRPGTGGDYGYTF.

The rearrangement links TRBV4-1 to TRBJ2-7; possible D gene TRBD1, 6 bases. Per germline, CDR1 MGHRA and CDR2 YSYEKL. The V end was cut by 5 bases, the J end by 3 bases, with 14 bases between. The CDR3 runs 14 residues. The CDR3 DNA reads as TGCGCCAGCAGCATTCGACAGGAGAACTACGAGCAGTACTTC. It codes for CASSIRQENYEQYF.

With respect to this clone: The sample has other DNA sequences that encode this CDR3 too. V is TRBV28 and J is TRBJ1-1; unclear D gene. The V end was cut by 3 bases, the J end by 3 bases, with 5 bases between. The CDR3 covers 12 residues. The germline V gene encodes CDR1 MDHEN and CDR2 SYDVKM. The CDR3 protein is CASSLSYTEAFF. CDR3 nucleotides: TGTGCCAGCAGTTTGAGTTACACTGAAGCTTTCTTT. Variable domain in full (rest from reference TRBV28 and TRBJ1-1): DVKVTQSSRYLVKRTGEKVFLECVQDMDHENMFWYRQDPGLGLRLIYFSYDVKMKEKGDIPEGYSVSREKKERFSLILESASTNQTSMYLCASSLSYTEAFFGQGTRLTVV.

The sample holds a few counts of this clone. This chain joins TRBV5-1 and TRBJ2-3; D gene uncertain. The germline V and J ends were trimmed by 3 bases and 2 bases, with 1 base remaining between them. Per germline, CDR1 SGHRS and CDR2 YFSETQ. There are 11 residues in the CDR3. CDR3: CASSSTDTQYF. The DNA for the CDR3 is TGCGCCAGCAGCTCCACAGATACGCAGTATTTT. Filled out from reference TRBV5-1 and TRBJ2-3, the complete variable domain reads KAGVTQTPRYLIKTRGQQVTLSCSPISGHRSVSWYQQTPGQGLQFLFEYFSETQRNKGNFPGRFSGRQFSNSRSEMNVSTLELGDSALYLCASSSTDTQYFGPGTRLTVL.

The table lists this clone with a few counts. The rearrangement joins TRBV27 to TRBJ1-1; a weak D match, TRBD1 (5 bases). Germline V gene sequence: CDR1 MNHEY, CDR2 SMNVEV (reference sequence). V was cut by 5 bases and J by 1 base, with 11 bases left in between. The CDR3 length is 14 residues. The CDR3 DNA is TGTGCCAGCAGTCCCCAGGGTCCGAACACTGAAGCTTTCTTT. This encodes CASSPQGPNTEAFF.

The genes are TRBV6-5 and TRBJ1-2; a weak D match, TRBD1 (5 bases). Trimming stripped 4 bases from V and 8 bases from J, with 17 bases between. The germline gives CDR1 MNHEY, CDR2 SVGAGI. CDR3 length: 14 residues. The CDR3 sequence is CASSSGTALGGYTF. CDR3 coding DNA: TGTGCCAGCAGTTCAGGGACGGCCCTTGGGGGCTACACCTTC.

The CDR3: CARTPGFSYYGYTF. The CDR3 nucleotides read TGCGCCAGAACACCAGGGTTTAGCTACTATGGCTACACCTTC. V and J are TRBV5-1 and TRBJ1-2; D perhaps matches TRBD1 (5 bases). The CDR3 consists of 14 residues. The V end was cut by 8 bases, the J end by 3 bases, with 17 bases between. CDR1 is SGHRS and CDR2 is YFSETQ in the germline V gene.

This clone was detected only a few times. The gene calls are TRBV28 and TRBJ2-7, with D possibly matching TRBD1 (6 bases). The germline CDR1 and CDR2 sequences are MDHEN and SYDVKM. The CDR3 covers 13 residues. V gave up 6 bases and J gave up 4 bases, with 13 bases separating them. This CDR3 reads CASRNRVYYEQYF. The CDR3 region has the DNA TGTGCCAGCAGAAACAGGGTTTATTACGAGCAGTACTTC.

This clone was seen once. J is TRBJ1-5 and V is TRBV19; 7 positions agree with TRBD1. The CDR3 runs 14 residues. The germline V gene has CDR1 LNHDA and CDR2 SQIVND (reference sequence). Unmatched junction bases numbered 7, after V lost 6 bases and J lost 5 bases. Here the CDR3 reads CASSRTGLYQPQHF. Written as DNA, the CDR3 is TGTGCCAGTAGCCGGACAGGACTTTATCAGCCCCAGCATTTT.

The chain links TRBV10-3 to TRBJ2-4; D perhaps matches TRBD1 (5 bases). The CDR3 loop spans 15 amino acids. V shed 2 bases and J shed 3 bases, with 11 bases lying between them. The V gene's germline CDR1 is ENHRY and CDR2 SYGVKD. This CDR3 reads CAISEGAGHKNIQYF. CDR3 bases: TGTGCCATCAGTGAGGGGGCAGGGCACAAAAACATTCAGTACTTC.